This T cell receptor (beta chain) was sequenced in a study of OX40 agonist ivuxolimab in advanced cancers. Study-level information: The drug used for patients, ivuxolimab, was an agonistic anti-OX40 (CD134) antibody.

The repertoire was sequenced with immunoSEQ multiplex PCR; TCRdb's copy has only in-frame clones and lacks some. There are approximately 70,000 clones in the sample; around 88% occur only once, and around 0.56% lies in the top ten. Blood draws occurred at baseline, cycle 4 day 1, and cycle 7 day 1. A word on this clone: Its antigen is still unknown.

General study points: The average count of expanded clones was higher among CD8+ T cells than among CD4+. Those patients achieving a partial response at 0.1-3.0 mg/kg showed among the lowest clonal expansion.

With 2 bases clipped from V and 3 bases from J, the junction kept 3 bases outside the gene matches. The CDR3 has 14 residues. CDR1 and CDR2 from the germline V gene are SGHDN and FVKESK. The sequenced sample was CD4+ or CD8+ T cells sorted from blood, obtained in a trial of the OX40 agonist ivuxolimab. The TCR sequence derives from an adult with an advanced solid tumor such as melanoma, head and neck, liver or kidney cancer. This sequence joins TRBV14 and TRBJ2-5; 7 nucleotides agree with TRBD1. The CDR3 is CASSQTTGEETQYF. CDR3 DNA sequence: TGTGCCAGCAGCCAAACCACAGGGGAAGAGACCCAGTACTTC.